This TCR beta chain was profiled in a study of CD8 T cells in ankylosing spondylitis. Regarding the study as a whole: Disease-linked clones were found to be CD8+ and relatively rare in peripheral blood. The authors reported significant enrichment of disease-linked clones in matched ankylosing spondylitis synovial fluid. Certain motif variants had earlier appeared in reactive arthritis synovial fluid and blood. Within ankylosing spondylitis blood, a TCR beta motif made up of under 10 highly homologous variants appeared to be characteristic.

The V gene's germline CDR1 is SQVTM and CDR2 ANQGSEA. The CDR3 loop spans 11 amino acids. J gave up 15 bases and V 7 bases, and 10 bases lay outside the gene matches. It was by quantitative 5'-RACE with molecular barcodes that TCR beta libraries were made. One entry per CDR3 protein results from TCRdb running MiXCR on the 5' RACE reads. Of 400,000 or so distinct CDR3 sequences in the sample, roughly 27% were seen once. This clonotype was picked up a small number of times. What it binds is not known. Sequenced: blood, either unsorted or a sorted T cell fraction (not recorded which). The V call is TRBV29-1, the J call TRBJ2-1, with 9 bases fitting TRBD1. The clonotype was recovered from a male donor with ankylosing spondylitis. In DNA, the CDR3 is TGCAGCGCTACTCTGGGACAGGGAGTGTTCTTC. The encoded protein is CSATLGQGVFF.